The 5 T cell receptor beta chains reported below all come from one sample, sequenced in a study of CD8+ T cells in alopecia areata. Extracted RNA was reverse transcribed, and the resulting cDNA served as sequencing template. Generated by immunoSEQ multiplex PCR, the TCRdb table keeps only in-frame clones and is missing some. The sample lists approximately 180,000 clones, about 54% occurring once. Treatment specified: oral pan-JAK inhibitor, 5-10 mg twice daily. The sequencing here drew on CD4+ T cells sorted from blood, taken at roughly week 58, from a patient treated with tofacitinib. The receptors were sampled from a human donor with alopecia areata.

The table lists this clone with a count of one. V usage is TRBV18 and J usage is TRBJ2-7; no firm D call. Germline V gene sequence: CDR1 KGHSH, CDR2 LQKENI. The V gene lost 4 bases and the J gene lost 5 bases, with 9 bases spanning the gap. The CDR3 has 12 residues. CDR3 nucleotide sequence: TGTGCCAGCTCACGCGACGGTGACGAGCAGTACTTC. This sequence encodes CASSRDGDEQYF.

The V and J genes are TRBV9 and TRBJ1-1; D not resolved. Germline-derived CDR1 and CDR2 are SGDLS and YYNGEE. This CDR3 has 15 amino acids. Trimming pared 3 bases from V and 2 bases from J, leaving 14 bases between. CDR3 nucleotides: TGTGCCAGCAGCGCCGACGGGAGGGAAAACACTGAAGCTTTCTTT. Translated, it gives CASSADGRENTEAFF.

Notes on this clone: Other DNA sequences within the sample encode an identical CDR3. This chain uses TRBV5-1 with TRBJ2-2, with a weak D call TRBD1 (6 bases). The germline CDR1 and CDR2 sequences are SGHRS and YFSETQ. The CDR3 extends over 14 amino acids. Deletions cut 0 bases from V and 3 bases from J, with 6 bases between. The CDR3 loop is CASSLAGDTGELFF. CDR3 bases: TGCGCCAGCAGCTTGGCAGGGGACACCGGGGAGCTGTTTTTT.

The chain is built from TRBV30 and TRBJ2-5, with D perhaps given as TRBD1 or TRBD2 (5 bases each). V lost 0 bases to trimming and J lost 0 bases, with 11 bases between them. Germline V gives CDR1 GTSNPN, CDR2 SVGIG (reference sequence). This CDR3 has 15 amino acids. The CDR3 loop reads CAWSVPRGYQETQYF. In DNA, the CDR3 is TGTGCCTGGAGTGTACCGAGGGGTTACCAAGAGACCCAGTACTTC. Combining the CDR3 with reference TRBV30 and TRBJ2-5 gives the whole variable domain SQTIHQWPATLVQPVGSPLSLECTVEGTSNPNLYWYRQAAGRGLQLLFYSVGIGQISSEVPQNLSASRPQDRQFILSSKKLLLSDSGFYLCAWSVPRGYQETQYFGPGTRLLVL.

V usage is TRBV20-1 and J usage is TRBJ1-2; possible D gene TRBD1, 6 bases. Germline values: CDR1 DFQATT, CDR2 SNEGSKA (reference sequence). V lost 0 bases and J lost 13, with 9 bases in between. This CDR3 is built from 10 residues. For the CDR3, the DNA is TGCAGTGCTAGAGACAACAGGGTCACCTTC. Translation: CSARDNRVTF.